This is a list of T cell receptor beta chains from one sample in a study of blood T cell repertoires in COVID-19. Libraries were prepared by immunoSEQ multiplex PCR; TCRdb keeps only in-frame clonotypes and omits some of them. In the table there are about 200,000 clones, about 85% of which are singletons. Sequencing was done on a sample of peripheral blood. All receptors derive from an elderly woman with acute or convalescent COVID-19. The CDR3 runs from the conserved cysteine through the conserved F or W. D genes are given only for firm matches. Rows may omit the clone size; those that give it use once, few, many or a size class.

J | size | D | V | DNA | CDR3
TRBJ1-1 | - | - | TRBV5-1 | TGCGCCAGCAGCCTACTCGTTAACACTGAAGCTTTCTTT | CASSLLVNTEAFF
TRBJ1-1 | - | TRBD1 | TRBV30 | TGTGCCTGGTCGACAGGGTGGTATGAAGCTTTCTTT | CAWSTGWYEAFF
TRBJ1-6 | - | TRBD1 | TRBV19 | TGTGCCAGTACCCCAACAACTTACTCCGGGACAGGGGTTCATTCACCCCTCCACTTT | CASTPTTYSGTGVHSPLHF
TRBJ1-1 | - | - | TRBV6-5 | TGTGCCAGCAACTTAGGGGGAAAGAAGAACACTGAAGCTTTCTTT | CASNLGGKKNTEAFF
TRBJ2-3 | - | TRBD1 | TRBV9 | TGTGCCAGCAGACGGACAGGGTCTAGCACAGATACGCAGTATTTT | CASRRTGSSTDTQYF
TRBJ2-1 | - | TRBD2 | TRBV10-1 | TGCGCCAGCAGTGTAGGGGGGACTAGACATGAGCAGTTCTTC | CASSVGGTRHEQFF
TRBJ2-1 | - | TRBD2 | TRBV27 | TGTGCCAGCAGTACCCCCCGCGGGGGGGCGCGTCACAATGAGCAGTTCTTC | CASSTPRGGARHNEQFF
TRBJ2-7 | - | TRBD1 | TRBV5-8 | TGTGCCAGCAGCAGCCTAGGAGACAGGGGTATGTACGAGCAGTACTTC | CASSSLGDRGMYEQYF
TRBJ2-5 | - | TRBD1 | TRBV7-2 | TGTGCCAGCAGCCGTAGACAGGGAGAAGAGACCCAGTACTTC | CASSRRQGEETQYF
TRBJ2-7 | - | TRBD2 | TRBV7-9 | TGTGCCAGCAGCCCGGGGACTAGCGGGAGTATCTACGAGCAGTACTTC | CASSPGTSGSIYEQYF
TRBJ2-7 | - | - | TRBV7-2 | TGTGCCAGCAGCCAGACCGGGAGAGGGGTCGGCGAGCAGTACTTC | CASSQTGRGVGEQYF
TRBJ1-1 | - | - | TRBV28 | TGTGCCAGCAGTTTATCCCCCAGACTAAACACTGAAGCTTTCTTT | CASSLSPRLNTEAFF
TRBJ2-1 | few | - | TRBV19 | TGTGCCAGTATATCGTCAGGCCGTACCTACAATGAGCAGTTCTTC | CASISSGRTYNEQFF
TRBJ2-5 | - | TRBD2 | TRBV5-1 | TGCGCCAGCACCGGGAGGGTAACGGAAGAGACCCAGTACTTC | CASTGRVTEETQYF
TRBJ2-1 | once | TRBD2 | TRBV14 | TGTGCCAGCAGCCAAGTGTCCGCCGGGCTAGCGGGGGTAGGGGAGCAGTTCTTC | CASSQVSAGLAGVGEQFF
TRBJ1-5 | - | - | TRBV20-1 | TGCAGTGCTAGTCGGGGGACCCAGCCCCAGCATTTT | CSASRGTQPQHF
TRBJ2-7 | many | TRBD2 | TRBV7-2 | TGTGCCAGCAGCTTAGACTCGGCGGGGGGTATGGAGCAGTACTTC | CASSLDSAGGMEQYF
TRBJ1-5 | - | - | TRBV2 | TGTGCCAGCAGACGGCTGGCAGAGGGCCAGCCCCAGCATTTT | CASRRLAEGQPQHF
TRBJ1-2 | - | TRBD1 | TRBV18 | TGTGCCAGCTCGCCCACAGGGGGCGCGTTTGGCTACACCTTC | CASSPTGGAFGYTF
TRBJ1-1 | - | - | TRBV18 | TGTGCCAGCTCACCGACCCAAGGGGAGAACACTGAAGCTTTCTTT | CASSPTQGENTEAFF
TRBJ2-1 | - | TRBD2 | TRBV9 | TGTGCCAGCAGCCCTCGACTAGCGGGAGTTCACAATGAGCAGTTCTTC | CASSPRLAGVHNEQFF
TRBJ2-1 | once | TRBD2 | TRBV9 | TGTGCCAGCAGCGTTACTAGCGGGGAGTGGAATGAGCAGTTCTTC | CASSVTSGEWNEQFF
TRBJ1-2 | - | - | TRBV9 | TGTGCCAGCAGCGTAGTCACGTCGACTATCTATGGCTACACCTTC | CASSVVTSTIYGYTF
TRBJ2-1 | - | - | TRBV30 | TGTGCCTGGAGTTCGAGACTAGAGATTTCCAATGAGCAGTTCTTC | CAWSSRLEISNEQFF
TRBJ2-5 | - | - | TRBV7-2 | TGTGCCAGCAGCTTAGAAAGCTCCGGCGGGACCCAGTACTTC | CASSLESSGGTQYF
TRBJ2-5 | - | - | TRBV18 | TGTGCCAGCTCACCGTCGGAGACCCAGTACTTC | CASSPSETQYF
TRBJ2-7 | - | - | TRBV24-1 | TGTGCCACCAGTGATTCAGGGGTAGGCTACGAGCAGTACTTC | CATSDSGVGYEQYF
TRBJ2-4 | - | TRBD1 | TRBV29-1 | TGCAGCGTTGGCAGGGGGCAACGTGGGGACATTCAGTACTTC | CSVGRGQRGDIQYF
TRBJ2-1 | - | - | TRBV5-4 | TGTGCCAGCAGCTTGTGGGGGGGCAGGGAGCAGTTCTTC | CASSLWGGREQFF
TRBJ2-7 | few | - | TRBV27 | TGTGCCAGCAGTTTCTTCGGGGGACCTACCTACGAGCAGTACTTC | CASSFFGGPTYEQYF
TRBJ1-4 | - | - | TRBV6-2/TRBV6-3 | TGTGCCAGCAGTTACTCCATTGGCGGGGGGCCGATCCCGGAAAAACTGTTTTTT | CASSYSIGGGPIPEKLFF
TRBJ1-5 | once | - | TRBV19 | TGTGCCAGTAGTTCCCGACACGATAGCAATCAGCCCCAGCATTTT | CASSSRHDSNQPQHF
TRBJ2-5 | - | - | TRBV6-2/TRBV6-3 | TGTGCCAGCAGTTACTCCGGGGAGACCCAGTACTTC | CASSYSGETQYF
TRBJ1-1 | - | - | TRBV6-5 | TGTGCCAGCAGTCACTTACCCCCTGGGGGGGAAGCTTTCTTT | CASSHLPPGGEAFF
TRBJ2-7 | - | - | TRBV21-1 | TGTGCCAGCAGCAAAGATGGGCTAGCGGGAGGGCCAGATTTCGCCGAGCAGTACTTC | CASSKDGLAGGPDFAEQYF
TRBJ2-4 | once | TRBD1 | TRBV11-2 | TGTGCCAGCAGCCTACAGGGGGAAAACATTCAGTACTTC | CASSLQGENIQYF
TRBJ2-2 | once | - | TRBV3-1/TRBV3-2 | TGTGCCAGCAGCCAAGAAACGGTTCTTACCGGGGAGCTGTTTTTT | CASSQETVLTGELFF
TRBJ2-3 | - | - | TRBV29-1 | TGCAGCGTTGGTTCGTGGGGGGTGACCACAGATACGCAGTATTTT | CSVGSWGVTTDTQYF
TRBJ1-4 | few | - | TRBV5-1 | TGCGCCAGCAGCCACCCAGCCGGGGAAAAACTGTTTTTT | CASSHPAGEKLFF
TRBJ1-2 | - | TRBD1 | TRBV18 | TGTGCCAGCTCACCGGGACAGGGGGATCAGGGTTATGGCTACACCTTC | CASSPGQGDQGYGYTF
TRBJ2-2 | - | - | TRBV2 | TGTGCCAGCAGAAAGGACAGTACCGTAGAGCTGTTTTTT | CASRKDSTVELFF
TRBJ2-7 | - | TRBD2 | TRBV5-1 | TGCGCCAGCAGCAATAGCGGGAGTAGGGACGAGCAGTACTTC | CASSNSGSRDEQYF
TRBJ1-1 | - | - | TRBV19 | TGTGCCAGTAGTATAGATCGTGCGGGGAACACTGAAGCTTTCTTT | CASSIDRAGNTEAFF
TRBJ2-5 | - | TRBD1 | TRBV10-2 | TGCGCCAGCAGGGAGACAGGGACAGAGACCCAGTACTTC | CASRETGTETQYF
TRBJ2-7 | - | TRBD2 | TRBV6-5 | TGTGCCAGCAGTTCGAGAACCGGGACTAGCGGTTACGAGCAGTACTTC | CASSSRTGTSGYEQYF
TRBJ2-7 | - | TRBD2 | TRBV11-2 | TGTGCCAGCAGCTTCTTAGCGGGAACACCCTACGAGCAGTACTTC | CASSFLAGTPYEQYF
TRBJ1-3 | - | - | TRBV19 | TGTGCCAGTAGCCCAGGACGGACATTCTCTGGAAACACCATATATTTT | CASSPGRTFSGNTIYF
TRBJ1-2 | - | TRBD1 | TRBV19 | TGTGCCAGTAGTAGGACGACAGGGGTTGACTATGGCTACACCTTC | CASSRTTGVDYGYTF
TRBJ1-2 | - | TRBD1 | TRBV10-3 | TGTGCCATCAGTGAGTCATTGACAGGGCACCTCGGGCACACCTTC | CAISESLTGHLGHTF
TRBJ1-4 | - | TRBD1 | TRBV13 | TGTGCCAGCAGCTCGACAGGGGGAACGGGTGAAAAACTGTTTTTT | CASSSTGGTGEKLFF
TRBJ2-5 | - | TRBD1 | TRBV11-2 | TGTGCCAGCAGCTTAGAACCGAGGGGGCTTGAGACCCAGTACTTC | CASSLEPRGLETQYF
TRBJ2-1 | - | - | TRBV9 | TGTGCCAGCAGCGTAGCCCTTATCCCTAATGAGCAGTTCTTC | CASSVALIPNEQFF
TRBJ1-2 | - | - | TRBV2 | TGTGCCAGCCAAGAGGACAGTCTTGGCTACACCTTC | CASQEDSLGYTF